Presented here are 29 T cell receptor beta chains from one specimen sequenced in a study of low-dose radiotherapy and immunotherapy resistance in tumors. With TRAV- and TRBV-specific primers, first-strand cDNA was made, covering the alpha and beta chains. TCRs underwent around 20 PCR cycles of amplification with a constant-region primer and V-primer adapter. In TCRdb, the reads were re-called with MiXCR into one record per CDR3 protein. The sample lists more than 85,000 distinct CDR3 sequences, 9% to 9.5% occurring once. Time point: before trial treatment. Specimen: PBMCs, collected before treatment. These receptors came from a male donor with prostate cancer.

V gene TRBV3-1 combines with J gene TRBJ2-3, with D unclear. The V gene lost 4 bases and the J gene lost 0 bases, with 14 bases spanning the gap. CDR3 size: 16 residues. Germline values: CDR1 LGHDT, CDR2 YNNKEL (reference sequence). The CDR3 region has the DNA TGTGCCAGCAGCCCCCCGGTCCTACTTAGCACAGATACGCAGTATTTT. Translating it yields CASSPPVLLSTDTQYF.

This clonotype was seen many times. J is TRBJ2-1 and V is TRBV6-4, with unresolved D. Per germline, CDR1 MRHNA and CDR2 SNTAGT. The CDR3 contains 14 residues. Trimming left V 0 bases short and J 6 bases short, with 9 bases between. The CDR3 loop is CASSDSGRFNEQFF. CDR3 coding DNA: TGTGCCAGCAGTGACTCCGGCAGGTTCAATGAGCAGTTCTTC.

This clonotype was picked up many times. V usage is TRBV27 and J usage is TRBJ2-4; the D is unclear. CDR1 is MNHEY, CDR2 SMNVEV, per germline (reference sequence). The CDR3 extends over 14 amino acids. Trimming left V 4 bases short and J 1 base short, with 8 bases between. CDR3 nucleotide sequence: TGTGCCAGCAGTTCCACCTCCGCCAAAAACATTCAGTACTTC. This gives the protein CASSSTSAKNIQYF.

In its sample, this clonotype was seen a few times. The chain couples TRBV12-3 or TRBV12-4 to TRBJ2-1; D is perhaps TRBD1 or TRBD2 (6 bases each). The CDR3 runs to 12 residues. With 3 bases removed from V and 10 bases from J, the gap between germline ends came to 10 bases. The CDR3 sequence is CASSLGGSEQFF. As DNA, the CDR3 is TGTGCCAGCAGTTTGGGGGGCTCAGAGCAGTTCTTC.

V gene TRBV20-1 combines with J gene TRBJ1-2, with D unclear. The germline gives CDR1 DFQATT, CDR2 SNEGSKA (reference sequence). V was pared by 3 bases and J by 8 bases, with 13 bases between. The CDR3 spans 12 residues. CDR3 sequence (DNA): TGCAGTGCTAGTCCCTGGCAGTGGGGCTACACCTTC. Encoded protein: CSASPWQWGYTF.

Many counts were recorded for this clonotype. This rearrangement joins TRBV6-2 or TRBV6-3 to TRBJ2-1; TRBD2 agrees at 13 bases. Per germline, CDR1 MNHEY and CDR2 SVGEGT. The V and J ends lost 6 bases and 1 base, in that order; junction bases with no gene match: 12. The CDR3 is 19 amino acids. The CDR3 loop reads CASRTLGLAGVESYNEQFF. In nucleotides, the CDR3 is TGTGCCAGCAGAACCCTCGGACTAGCGGGAGTTGAGTCCTACAATGAGCAGTTCTTC.

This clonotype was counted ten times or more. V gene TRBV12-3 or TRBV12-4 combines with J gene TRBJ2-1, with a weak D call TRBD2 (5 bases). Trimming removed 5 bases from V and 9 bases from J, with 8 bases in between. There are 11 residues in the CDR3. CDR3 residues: CASSPRGEQFF. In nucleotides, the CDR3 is TGTGCCAGCAGTCCCCGGGGTGAGCAGTTCTTC.

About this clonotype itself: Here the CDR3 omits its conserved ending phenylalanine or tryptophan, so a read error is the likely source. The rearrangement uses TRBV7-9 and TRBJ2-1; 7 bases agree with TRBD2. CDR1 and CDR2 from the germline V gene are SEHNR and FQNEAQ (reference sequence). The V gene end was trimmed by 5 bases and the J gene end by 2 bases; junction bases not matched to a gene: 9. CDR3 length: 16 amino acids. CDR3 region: CASSRVGGSPYNEQFS. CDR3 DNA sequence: TGTGCCAGCAGCCGGGTAGGCGGGAGTCCCTACAATGAGCAGTTCTCC.

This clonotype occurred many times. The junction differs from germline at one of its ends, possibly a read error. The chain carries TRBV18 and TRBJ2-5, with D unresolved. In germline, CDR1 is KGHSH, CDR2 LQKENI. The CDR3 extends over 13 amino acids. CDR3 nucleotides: TGTGCCAGCACACCACGGCCCCAAGAGACCCAGTACTTC. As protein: CASTPRPQETQYF.

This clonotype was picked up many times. DNA of the CDR3: TGTGCCAGCAGCGGCGGGAGCCCCCGCTACGAGCAGTACTTC. Protein product: CASSGGSPRYEQYF. The V call is TRBV7-8, the J call TRBJ2-7, with 7 bases that match TRBD2. Losses at the gene ends were 5 bases for V and 3 bases for J; bases not matched to a gene: 7. Germline values: CDR1 SGHVS, CDR2 FQNEAQ. The CDR3 is 14 amino acids.

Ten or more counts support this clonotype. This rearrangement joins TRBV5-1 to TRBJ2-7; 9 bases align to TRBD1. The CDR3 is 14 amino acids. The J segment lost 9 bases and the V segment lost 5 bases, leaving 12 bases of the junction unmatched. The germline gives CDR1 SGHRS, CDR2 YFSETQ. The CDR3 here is CASSSGQGWEGQYF. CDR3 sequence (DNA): TGCGCCAGCAGTTCCGGACAGGGGTGGGAAGGGCAGTACTTC.

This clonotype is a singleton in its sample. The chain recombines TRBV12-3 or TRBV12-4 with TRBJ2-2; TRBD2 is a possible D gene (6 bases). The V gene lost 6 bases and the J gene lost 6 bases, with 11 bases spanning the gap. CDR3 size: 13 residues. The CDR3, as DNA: TGTGCCAGCAGACGCAGGGAGGCCGGGGAGCTGTTTTTT. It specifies CASRRREAGELFF.

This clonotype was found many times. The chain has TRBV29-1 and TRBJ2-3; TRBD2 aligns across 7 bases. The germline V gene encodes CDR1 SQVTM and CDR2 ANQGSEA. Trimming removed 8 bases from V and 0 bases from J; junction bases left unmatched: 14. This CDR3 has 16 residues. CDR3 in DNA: TGCAGCTCATCCCAGGGAGGGGCGATTAGCACAGATACGCAGTATTTT. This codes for CSSSQGGAISTDTQYF.

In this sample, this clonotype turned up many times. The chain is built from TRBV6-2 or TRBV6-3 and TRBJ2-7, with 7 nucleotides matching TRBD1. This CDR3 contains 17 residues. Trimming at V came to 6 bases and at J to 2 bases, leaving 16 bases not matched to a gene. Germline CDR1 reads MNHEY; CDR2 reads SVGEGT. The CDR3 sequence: CASRPEGGQFVTYEQYF. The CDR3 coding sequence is TGTGCCAGCAGACCCGAAGGGGGACAGTTTGTCACCTACGAGCAGTACTTC.

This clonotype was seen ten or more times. The CDR3 sequence is CAWSLVQGAKAFF. CDR3 DNA: TGTGCCTGGTCGCTCGTCCAGGGGGCAAAAGCTTTCTTT. The rearrangement links TRBV30 to TRBJ1-1; 8 nucleotides align to TRBD1. The junction had 11 bases not matched to a gene; V was cut back by 5 bases and J by 9 bases. This CDR3 has 13 residues. Germline lookup yields CDR1 GTSNPN and CDR2 SVGIG (reference sequence).

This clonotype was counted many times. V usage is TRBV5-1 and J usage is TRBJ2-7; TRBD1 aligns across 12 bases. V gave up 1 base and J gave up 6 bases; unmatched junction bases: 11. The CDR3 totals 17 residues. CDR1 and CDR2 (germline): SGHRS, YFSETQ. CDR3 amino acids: CASSLNVLGTGGSEQYF. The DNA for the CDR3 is TGCGCCAGCAGCTTGAATGTTTTAGGGACAGGGGGCTCCGAGCAGTACTTC.

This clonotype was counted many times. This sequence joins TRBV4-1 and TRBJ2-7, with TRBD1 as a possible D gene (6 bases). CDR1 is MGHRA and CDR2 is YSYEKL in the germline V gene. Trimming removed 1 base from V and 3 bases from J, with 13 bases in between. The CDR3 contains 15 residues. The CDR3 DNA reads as TGCGCCAGCAGCCAAGCGTACAGGGCTATCTACGAGCAGTACTTC. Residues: CASSQAYRAIYEQYF.

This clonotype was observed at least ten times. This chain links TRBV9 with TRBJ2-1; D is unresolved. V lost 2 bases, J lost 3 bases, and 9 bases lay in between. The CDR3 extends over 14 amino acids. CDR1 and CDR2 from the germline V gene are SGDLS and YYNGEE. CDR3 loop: CASSVGGYYNEQFF. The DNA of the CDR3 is TGTGCCAGCAGCGTTGGCGGTTACTACAATGAGCAGTTCTTC. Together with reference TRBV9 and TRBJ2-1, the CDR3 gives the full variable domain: DSGVTQTPKHLITATGQRVTLRCSPRSGDLSVYWYQQSLDQGLQFLIQYYNGEERAKGNILERFSAQQFPDLHSELNLSSLELGDSALYFCASSVGGYYNEQFFGPGTRLTVL.

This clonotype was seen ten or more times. CDR3 DNA: TGTGCCAGTAGTATAATCGGGGGCCATGAGCAGTTCTTC. It specifies CASSIIGGHEQFF. The chain couples TRBV19 to TRBJ2-1; D may be TRBD1 or TRBD2 (6 bases each). This CDR3 has 13 residues. The ends were cut back, 2 bases at V and 8 bases at J, with 10 bases in the middle. The V gene's germline CDR1 is LNHDA and CDR2 SQIVND (reference sequence).

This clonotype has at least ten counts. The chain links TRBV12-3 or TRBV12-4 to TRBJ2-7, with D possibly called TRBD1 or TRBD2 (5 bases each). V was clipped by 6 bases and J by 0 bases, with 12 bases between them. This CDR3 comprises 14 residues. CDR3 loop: CASSRDGASYEQYF. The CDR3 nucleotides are TGTGCCAGCAGCCGGGACGGAGCCTCCTACGAGCAGTACTTC.

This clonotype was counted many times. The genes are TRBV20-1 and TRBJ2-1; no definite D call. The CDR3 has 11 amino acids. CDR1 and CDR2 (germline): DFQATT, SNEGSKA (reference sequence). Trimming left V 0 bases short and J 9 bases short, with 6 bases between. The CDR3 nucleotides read TGCAGTGCTAGAGATTTACGTGAGCAGTTCTTC. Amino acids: CSARDLREQFF.

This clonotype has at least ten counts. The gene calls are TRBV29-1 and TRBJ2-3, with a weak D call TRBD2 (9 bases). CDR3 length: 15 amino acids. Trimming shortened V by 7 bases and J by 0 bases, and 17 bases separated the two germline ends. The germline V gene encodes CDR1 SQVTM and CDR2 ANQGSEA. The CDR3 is CSGTGSGGSTDTQYF. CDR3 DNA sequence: TGCAGCGGGACAGGGAGCGGGGGGAGCACAGATACGCAGTATTTT.

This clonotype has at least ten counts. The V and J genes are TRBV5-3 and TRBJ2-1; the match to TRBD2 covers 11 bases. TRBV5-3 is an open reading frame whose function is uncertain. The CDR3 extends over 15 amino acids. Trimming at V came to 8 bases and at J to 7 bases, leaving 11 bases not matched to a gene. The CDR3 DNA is TGTGCCAGCAGCCAGACACTAGCGGGAGTTAATGAGCAGTTCTTC. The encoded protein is CASSQTLAGVNEQFF.

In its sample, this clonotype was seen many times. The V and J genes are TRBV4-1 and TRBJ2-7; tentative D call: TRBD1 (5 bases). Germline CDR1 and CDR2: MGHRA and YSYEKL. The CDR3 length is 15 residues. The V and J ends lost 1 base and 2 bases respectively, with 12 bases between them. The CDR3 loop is CASSQGYGHAYEQYF. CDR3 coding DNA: TGCGCCAGCAGCCAAGGGTACGGACACGCCTACGAGCAGTACTTC.

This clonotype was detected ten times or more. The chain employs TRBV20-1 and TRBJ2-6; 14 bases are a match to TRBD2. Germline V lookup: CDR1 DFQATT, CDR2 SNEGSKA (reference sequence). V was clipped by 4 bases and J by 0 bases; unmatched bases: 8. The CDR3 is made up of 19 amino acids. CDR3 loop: CSAKVPGLAGASGANVLTF. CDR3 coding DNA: TGCAGTGCTAAGGTCCCGGGACTAGCGGGGGCCTCTGGGGCCAACGTCCTGACTTTC.

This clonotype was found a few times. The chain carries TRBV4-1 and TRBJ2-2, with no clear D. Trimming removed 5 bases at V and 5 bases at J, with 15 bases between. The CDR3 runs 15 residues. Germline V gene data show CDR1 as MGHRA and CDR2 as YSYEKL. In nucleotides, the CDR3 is TGCGCCAGCAGCGCCGGACCCTTCGGGACCGGGGAGCTGTTTTTT. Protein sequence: CASSAGPFGTGELFF.

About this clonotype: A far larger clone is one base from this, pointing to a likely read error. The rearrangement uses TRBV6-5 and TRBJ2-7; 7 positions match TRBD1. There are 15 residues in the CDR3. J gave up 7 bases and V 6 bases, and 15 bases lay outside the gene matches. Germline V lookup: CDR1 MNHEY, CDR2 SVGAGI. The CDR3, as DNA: TGTGCCAGCAGCTTCTGGGACAGCTCCTACAATGAGCAGTACTTC. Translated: CASSFWDSSYNEQYF.

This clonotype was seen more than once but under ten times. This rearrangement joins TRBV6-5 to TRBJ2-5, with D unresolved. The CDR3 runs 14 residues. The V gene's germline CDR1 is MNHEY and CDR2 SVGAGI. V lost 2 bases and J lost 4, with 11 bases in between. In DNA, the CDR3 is TGTGCCAGCAGTTACCGGCCCTTAGCAGAGACCCAGTACTTC. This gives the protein CASSYRPLAETQYF.

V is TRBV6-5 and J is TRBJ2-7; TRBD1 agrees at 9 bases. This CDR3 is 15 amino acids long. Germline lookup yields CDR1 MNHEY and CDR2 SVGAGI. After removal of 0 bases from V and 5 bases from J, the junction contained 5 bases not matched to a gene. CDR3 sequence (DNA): TGTGCCAGCAGTTACTCAGGGACAGGGATTAACGAGCAGTACTTC. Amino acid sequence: CASSYSGTGINEQYF.